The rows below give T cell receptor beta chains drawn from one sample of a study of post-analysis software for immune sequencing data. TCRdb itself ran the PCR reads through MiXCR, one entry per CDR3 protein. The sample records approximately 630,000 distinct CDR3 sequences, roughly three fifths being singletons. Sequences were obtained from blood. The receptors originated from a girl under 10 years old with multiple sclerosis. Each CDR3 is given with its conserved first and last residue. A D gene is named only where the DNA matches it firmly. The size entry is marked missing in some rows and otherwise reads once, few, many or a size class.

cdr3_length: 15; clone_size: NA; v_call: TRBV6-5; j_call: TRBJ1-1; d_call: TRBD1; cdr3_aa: CASRTEGQGNTEAFF; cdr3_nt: TGTGCCAGCAGAACAGAGGGACAGGGGAACACTGAAGCTTTCTTT
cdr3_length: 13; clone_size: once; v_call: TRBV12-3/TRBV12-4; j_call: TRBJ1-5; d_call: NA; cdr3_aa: CASSLGGRQPQHF; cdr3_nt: TGTGCCAGCAGTTTAGGAGGGCGTCAGCCCCAGCATTTT
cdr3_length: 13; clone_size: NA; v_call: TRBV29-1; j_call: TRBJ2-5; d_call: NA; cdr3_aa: CSVSRGVEETQYF; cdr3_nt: TGCAGCGTCTCGAGGGGAGTGGAGGAGACCCAGTACTTC
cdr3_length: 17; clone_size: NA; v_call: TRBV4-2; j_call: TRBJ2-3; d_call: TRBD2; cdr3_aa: CASSLVSAGGPADTQYF; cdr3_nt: TGTGCCAGCAGCCTGGTCTCCGCGGGGGGGCCCGCAGATACGCAGTATTTT
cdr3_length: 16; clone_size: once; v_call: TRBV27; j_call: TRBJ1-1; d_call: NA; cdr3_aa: CASSLTHRALGTEAFF; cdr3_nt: TGTGCCAGCAGTTTAACTCACAGGGCCTTGGGCACTGAAGCTTTCTTT
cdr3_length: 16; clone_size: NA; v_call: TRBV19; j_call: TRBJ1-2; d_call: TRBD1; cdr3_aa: CASSGGQVSLDYDYTF; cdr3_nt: TGTGCCAGTAGCGGCGGACAGGTCTCCTTGGACTATGACTACACCTTC
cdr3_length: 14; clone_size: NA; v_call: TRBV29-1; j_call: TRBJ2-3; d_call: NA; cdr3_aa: CSVKSTVSTDTQYF; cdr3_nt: TGCAGCGTTAAAAGCACCGTGAGCACAGATACGCAGTATTTT
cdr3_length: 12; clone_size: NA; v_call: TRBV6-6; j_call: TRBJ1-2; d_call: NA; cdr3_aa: CASSARDNGYTF; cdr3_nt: TGTGCCAGCAGTGCCCGGGACAATGGCTACACCTTC
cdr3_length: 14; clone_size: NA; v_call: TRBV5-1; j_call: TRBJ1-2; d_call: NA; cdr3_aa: CASSFSGSTYGYTF; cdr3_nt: TGCGCCAGCAGCTTCTCCGGGTCGACGTATGGCTACACCTTC
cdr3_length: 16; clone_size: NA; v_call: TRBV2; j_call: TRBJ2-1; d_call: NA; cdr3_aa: CASSEAGGLAYNEQFF; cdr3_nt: TGTGCCAGCAGTGAAGCTGGGGGATTAGCCTACAATGAGCAGTTCTTC
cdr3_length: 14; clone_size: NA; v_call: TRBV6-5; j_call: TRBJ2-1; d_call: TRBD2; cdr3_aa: CASSIGTTHNEQFF; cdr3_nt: TGTGCCAGCTCGATAGGGACTACCCACAATGAGCAGTTCTTC
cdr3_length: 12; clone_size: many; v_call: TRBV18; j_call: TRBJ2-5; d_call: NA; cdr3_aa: CASSPSQETQYF; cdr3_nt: TGTGCCAGCAGTCCATCCCAAGAGACCCAGTACTTC
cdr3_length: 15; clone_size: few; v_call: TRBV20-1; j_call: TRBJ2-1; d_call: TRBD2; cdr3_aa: CSARLAGSPTAEQFF; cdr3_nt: TGCAGTGCAAGACTAGCGGGGAGCCCTACAGCTGAGCAGTTCTTC
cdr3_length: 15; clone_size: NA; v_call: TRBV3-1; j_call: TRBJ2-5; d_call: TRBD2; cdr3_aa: CASSQLAGVGNEQYF; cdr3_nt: TGTGCCAGCTCCCAACTAGCGGGAGTGGGCAATGAGCAGTACTTC
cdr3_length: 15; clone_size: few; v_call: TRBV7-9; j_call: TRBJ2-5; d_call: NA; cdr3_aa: CASSLDAAGGETQYF; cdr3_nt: TGTGCCAGCAGCTTAGACGCCGCCGGGGGAGAGACCCAGTACTTC
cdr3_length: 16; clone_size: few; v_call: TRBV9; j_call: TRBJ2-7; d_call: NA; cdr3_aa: CASSSSGAAVPHEQYF; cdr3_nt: TGTGCCAGCAGCTCCTCTGGGGCTGCTGTTCCCCACGAGCAGTACTTC
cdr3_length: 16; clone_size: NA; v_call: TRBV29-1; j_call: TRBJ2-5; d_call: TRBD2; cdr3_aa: CSAGTSGTPRRETQYF; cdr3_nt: TGCAGCGCCGGGACTAGCGGGACTCCCCGGAGGGAGACCCAGTACTTC
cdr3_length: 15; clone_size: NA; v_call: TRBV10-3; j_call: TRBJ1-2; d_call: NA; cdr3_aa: CAISEWLPRNYGYTF; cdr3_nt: TGTGCCATCAGTGAGTGGCTCCCCCGGAACTATGGCTACACCTTC
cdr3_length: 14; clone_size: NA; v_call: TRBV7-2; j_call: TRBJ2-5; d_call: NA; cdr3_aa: CASSLDSTQETQYF; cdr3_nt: TGTGCCAGCAGCTTAGACAGTACCCAAGAGACCCAGTACTTC
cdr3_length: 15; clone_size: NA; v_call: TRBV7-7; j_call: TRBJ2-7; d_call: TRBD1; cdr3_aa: CASSFGQGAAYEQYF; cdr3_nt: TGTGCTAGCAGCTTTGGACAGGGGGCCGCCTACGAGCAGTACTTC
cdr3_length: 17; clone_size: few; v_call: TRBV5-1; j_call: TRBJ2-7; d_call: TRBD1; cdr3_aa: CASSLKELGQGVSEQYF; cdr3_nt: TGCGCCAGCAGCTTGAAGGAGTTGGGACAGGGAGTATCCGAGCAGTACTTC
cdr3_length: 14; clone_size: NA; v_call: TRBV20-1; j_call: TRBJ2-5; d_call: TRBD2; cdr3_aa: CSGRSGGAGETQYF; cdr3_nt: TGCAGTGGTAGAAGCGGGGGGGCCGGAGAGACCCAGTACTTC
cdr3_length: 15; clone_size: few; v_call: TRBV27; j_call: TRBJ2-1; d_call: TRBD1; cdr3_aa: CASSPTGGGYNEQFF; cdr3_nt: TGTGCCAGCAGTCCCACAGGGGGCGGGTACAATGAGCAGTTCTTC
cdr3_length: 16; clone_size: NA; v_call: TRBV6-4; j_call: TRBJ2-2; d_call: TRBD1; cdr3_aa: CASSDTLGQFTGELFF; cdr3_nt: TGTGCCAGCAGTGACACATTGGGACAGTTCACCGGGGAGCTGTTTTTT
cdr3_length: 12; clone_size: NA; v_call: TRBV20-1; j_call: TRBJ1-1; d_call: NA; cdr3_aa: CSATPGNTEAFF; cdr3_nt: TGCAGTGCTACCCCGGGGAACACTGAAGCTTTCTTT
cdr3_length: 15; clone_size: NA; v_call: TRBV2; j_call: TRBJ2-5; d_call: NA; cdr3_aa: CAAMGGANRQETQYF; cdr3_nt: TGTGCCGCCATGGGCGGCGCCAATCGTCAAGAGACCCAGTACTTC
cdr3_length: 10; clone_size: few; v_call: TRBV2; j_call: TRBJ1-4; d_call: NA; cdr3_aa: CATRNEKLFF; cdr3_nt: TGTGCCACCCGGAATGAAAAACTGTTTTTT